These T cell receptor beta chains were read from a single sample in a study of T cells in localized non-small cell lung cancer. Only in-frame clones appear in the TCRdb table, and some are missing; sequencing was by immunoSEQ multiplex PCR. Of more than 3,000 clones listed, less than 20% were seen once; the top ten hold just under 9.5%. The sample was lung tumor tissue, taken before any cancer treatment. The receptor set was obtained from a woman aged 40-69 years with stage III squamous cell lung carcinoma. Both conserved end residues are part of each CDR3. The D gene is left open where the match is weak. Only some rows state a clone size, as once, few, many or a class for expanded clones.

J: TRBJ2-7
V: TRBV11-3
size: few
D: TRBD2
DNA: TGTGCCAGCAGCCGCGGGGGGCAGATATACGAGCAGTACTTC
CDR3: CASSRGGQIYEQYF

J: TRBJ2-7
V: TRBV6-7
size: few
D: -
DNA: TGTGCCAGCAGTTACTCGGGGCGAGACTTTGTATCCTACGAGCAGTACTTC
CDR3: CASSYSGRDFVSYEQYF

J: TRBJ1-1
V: TRBV18
size: -
D: -
DNA: TGTGCCAGCTCACGAAGGACAGAAATGAACACTGAAGCTTTCTTT
CDR3: CASSRRTEMNTEAFF

J: TRBJ1-2
V: TRBV9
size: few
D: -
DNA: TGTGCCAGCAGCTCCGCTCCGCTGGGAGAGTATGGCTACACCTTC
CDR3: CASSSAPLGEYGYTF

J: TRBJ1-2
V: TRBV11-3
size: few
D: -
DNA: TGTGCCAGCAGCCCTGGGGGGCCTGGGGGCTATGGCTACACCTTC
CDR3: CASSPGGPGGYGYTF

J: TRBJ1-5
V: TRBV29-1
size: -
D: -
DNA: TGCAGCGTTGCGGGGGGCGGGAATCAGCCCCAGCATTTT
CDR3: CSVAGGGNQPQHF

J: TRBJ2-3
V: TRBV19
size: -
D: -
DNA: TGTGCCAGTAGTATAGAGAGGATGGGAGGCACAGATACGCAGTATTTT
CDR3: CASSIERMGGTDTQYF

J: TRBJ2-1
V: TRBV6-8
size: medium-sized
D: -
DNA: TGTGCCAGCAGTTACTCGGGGGTAGTTCGCGAGCAGTTCTTC
CDR3: CASSYSGVVREQFF

J: TRBJ1-2
V: TRBV5-1
size: -
D: TRBD1
DNA: TGCGCCAGCAGCCCGGGACAGGCATACTATGGCTACACCTTC
CDR3: CASSPGQAYYGYTF

J: TRBJ2-1
V: TRBV18
size: once
D: -
DNA: TGTGCCAGCTCACTGATCAGGGAGGACAATGAGCAGTTCTTC
CDR3: CASSLIREDNEQFF

J: TRBJ2-3
V: TRBV5-1
size: -
D: -
DNA: TGCGCCAGCAGCCTCTGGGACTCCACAGATACGCAGTATTTT
CDR3: CASSLWDSTDTQYF

J: TRBJ2-7
V: TRBV11-3
size: -
D: -
DNA: TGTGCCAGCAGCTTAGATCCGACGGAAACCTACGAGCAGTACTTC
CDR3: CASSLDPTETYEQYF

J: TRBJ2-1
V: TRBV11-3
size: -
D: TRBD1
DNA: TGTGCCAGCAGCCCCCGGGACAGAACATACAATGAGCAGTTCTTC
CDR3: CASSPRDRTYNEQFF

J: TRBJ1-5
V: TRBV6-8
size: medium-sized
D: -
DNA: TGTGCCAGCAGTTCCCACGGACAGTCTCGAGTGAATCAGCCCCAGCATTTT
CDR3: CASSSHGQSRVNQPQHF

J: TRBJ2-5
V: TRBV11-3
size: -
D: TRBD1
DNA: TGTGCCAGCAGCCCTCAACTGCGGACAGGGGACGAGACCCAGTACTTC
CDR3: CASSPQLRTGDETQYF

J: TRBJ2-7
V: TRBV30
size: few
D: -
DNA: TGTGCCTGGAGTGTCCCCCTCCTCGGCGAGCAGTACTTC
CDR3: CAWSVPLLGEQYF

J: TRBJ2-3
V: TRBV6-8
size: -
D: TRBD2
DNA: TGTGCCAGCAGTTTCCCCCTTAGAATAGGACTAGCGGGAGATCCAGATACGCAGTATTTT
CDR3: CASSFPLRIGLAGDPDTQYF

J: TRBJ2-3
V: TRBV11-3
size: many
D: TRBD2
DNA: TGTGCCAGCAGCTTAACGGCTAGCGGGTCTGGCACAGATACGCAGTATTTT
CDR3: CASSLTASGSGTDTQYF

J: TRBJ1-5
V: TRBV19
size: -
D: -
DNA: TGTGCCAGTAGCCTACACACCCGGCCAGGGGGCAATCAGCCCCAGCATTTT
CDR3: CASSLHTRPGGNQPQHF

J: TRBJ2-7
V: TRBV29-1
size: -
D: TRBD1
DNA: TGCAGCGTTGAAGTTGGGGAAACAGGGGACACCTACGAGCAGTACTTC
CDR3: CSVEVGETGDTYEQYF

J: TRBJ2-2
V: TRBV28
size: large
D: -
DNA: TGTGCCAGCAGTTTTCCGGAAAGGAGCACCGGGGAGCTGTTTTTT
CDR3: CASSFPERSTGELFF

J: TRBJ1-2
V: TRBV19
size: -
D: -
DNA: TGTGCCAGTAGTATCACCGAACACGGAGATGGCTACACCTTC
CDR3: CASSITEHGDGYTF

J: TRBJ1-2
V: TRBV28
size: few
D: -
DNA: TGTGCCAGCAGCTCTAGCCCACAAGGCTACACCTTC
CDR3: CASSSSPQGYTF

J: TRBJ2-1
V: TRBV29-1
size: -
D: -
DNA: TGCAGCGTTGAAGCAAGAGACAGGTCATCCTACAATGAGCAGTTCTTC
CDR3: CSVEARDRSSYNEQFF

J: TRBJ2-7
V: TRBV9
size: few
D: -
DNA: TGTGCCAGCAGCGTAGGCCTCGGAGGGGACTACGAGCAGTACTTC
CDR3: CASSVGLGGDYEQYF

J: TRBJ1-1
V: TRBV19
size: few
D: -
DNA: TGTGCCAGTAGTATAGAGCGGGGGACTGAAGCTTTCTTT
CDR3: CASSIERGTEAFF

J: TRBJ2-2
V: TRBV10-2
size: few
D: -
DNA: TGCGCCAGCATTTTCGGGCCACCGGAGTTCGGGGAGCTGTTTTTT
CDR3: CASIFGPPEFGELFF

J: TRBJ2-7
V: TRBV18
size: -
D: -
DNA: TGTGCCAGCTCACCGCTACGGGGCGGCTCCTACGAGCAGTACTTC
CDR3: CASSPLRGGSYEQYF

J: TRBJ2-1
V: TRBV11-3
size: many
D: -
DNA: TGTGCCAGCAGCGAAACATTGGGTCGGGGAGGGGGGTCCAATGAGCAGTTCTTC
CDR3: CASSETLGRGGGSNEQFF

J: TRBJ2-5
V: TRBV11-3
size: few
D: TRBD2
DNA: TGTGCCAGCAGCTTAGAGAGCGGGAGCTGGGAGACCCAGTACTTC
CDR3: CASSLESGSWETQYF

J: TRBJ1-1
V: TRBV28
size: -
D: -
DNA: TGTGCCAGCAGTTTGTGGACGGGGGGAGAAGCTTTCTTT
CDR3: CASSLWTGGEAFF

J: TRBJ1-2
V: TRBV11-3
size: few
D: TRBD1
DNA: TGTGCCAGCAGCCATGCCGGGACAGGGTACTATGGCTACACCTTC
CDR3: CASSHAGTGYYGYTF

J: TRBJ2-7
V: TRBV6-8
size: -
D: TRBD2
DNA: TGTGCCAGCAGTTACATGGGAGGGACCTACGAGCAGTACTTC
CDR3: CASSYMGGTYEQYF

J: TRBJ1-5
V: TRBV6-8
size: few
D: -
DNA: TGTGCCAGCAGTTACGACGGTTTCCCCAATCAGCCCCAGCATTTT
CDR3: CASSYDGFPNQPQHF

J: TRBJ2-4
V: TRBV30
size: few
D: -
DNA: TGTGCCTGGAGTATAGGAGCATCTGGGTCCATTCAGTACTTC
CDR3: CAWSIGASGSIQYF

J: TRBJ1-1
V: TRBV6-8
size: few
D: TRBD1
DNA: TGTGCCAGCAGTACAGGGGGCCCGATTACTGAAGCTTTCTTT
CDR3: CASSTGGPITEAFF

J: TRBJ2-1
V: TRBV5-1
size: -
D: -
DNA: TGCGCCAGCAGACGGGACGAGGCCTACAATGAGCAGTTCTTC
CDR3: CASRRDEAYNEQFF

J: TRBJ1-2
V: TRBV13
size: few
D: -
DNA: TGTGCCAGCAGCTTAGGACGGATGAACTATGGCTACACCTTC
CDR3: CASSLGRMNYGYTF

J: TRBJ1-3
V: TRBV18
size: -
D: TRBD1
DNA: TGTGCCAGCTCCGGGACAGGTCCCTTTTCTGGAAACACCATATATTTT
CDR3: CASSGTGPFSGNTIYF

J: TRBJ1-1
V: TRBV14
size: -
D: TRBD1
DNA: TGTGCCAGCAGCCAGCCGGGACAGGGAATTGAAGCTTTCTTT
CDR3: CASSQPGQGIEAFF

J: TRBJ1-5
V: TRBV30
size: -
D: TRBD1
DNA: TGTGCCTGGAGTGGGAGGGACAGGGGGCGTCAGCCCCAGCATTTT
CDR3: CAWSGRDRGRQPQHF

J: TRBJ1-4
V: TRBV4-1
size: medium-sized
D: TRBD1
DNA: TGCGCCAGCAGTCCGACAGGGGCTAATGAAAAACTGTTTTTT
CDR3: CASSPTGANEKLFF

J: TRBJ1-2
V: TRBV29-1
size: -
D: -
DNA: TGCAGCGTTGAAAGAGTACAGAGCTATGGCTACACCTTC
CDR3: CSVERVQSYGYTF

J: TRBJ2-5
V: TRBV19
size: -
D: TRBD2
DNA: TGTGCCAGTAGTATTGAGGGAGCGGGAGAAGAGACCCAGTACTTC
CDR3: CASSIEGAGEETQYF

J: TRBJ2-2
V: TRBV11-3
size: few
D: -
DNA: TGTGCCAGCAGCTTGGGGGGAGGAACCGCGAACACCGGGGAGCTGTTTTTT
CDR3: CASSLGGGTANTGELFF

J: TRBJ2-1
V: TRBV11-3
size: few
D: TRBD2
DNA: TGTGCCAGCAGCTTGGCCGGCGGGAGTTATTTCAATGAGCAGTTCTTC
CDR3: CASSLAGGSYFNEQFF

J: TRBJ1-5
V: TRBV30
size: few
D: -
DNA: TGTGCCTGGAGTGTTATAGCAGGGGCGGGTCAGCCCCAGCATTTT
CDR3: CAWSVIAGAGQPQHF